This T cell receptor (beta chain) was observed in a study of blood T cell repertoires in COVID-19. Background on the study: PBMCs, B-cell-depleted T cells, or T cells provided the cDNA or gDNA that made up the material.

The method was immunoSEQ multiplex PCR; TCRdb's version includes in-frame clones alone and lacks a portion of them. The sample has roughly 430,000 clones, approximately 88% seen once. V shed 4 bases and J 8 bases; nucleotides not matched to a gene: 18. Germline V lookup: CDR1 LGHNA, CDR2 YNFKEQ. The CDR3 is 17 amino acids. The chain is built from TRBV4-2 and TRBJ2-5, with 8 bases aligning to TRBD2. The TCR sequence derives from a woman aged 40 to 50 with acute COVID-19. Sequencing input: PBMCs or T cells enriched from blood (not recorded which). This chain's CDR3 is CASSPQEGLDWLRTQYF. CDR3 bases: TGTGCCAGCAGCCCACAAGAGGGACTAGATTGGCTCCGTACCCAGTACTTC.